The table lists the clone carrying this TCR beta chain with a count of one. Antigen: not known. The assay was run at survey level. TCRdb's table, derived via immunoSEQ multiplex PCR, lists solely in-frame clones and lacks some. The data contain 30,000 to 35,000 clones, about nine tenths of them singletons. This entry comes from a study of STAT5B mutations in CD4+ large granular lymphocyte leukemia. Notes on the study in general: Main leukemic clonotypes were patient-specific, but about 25% appeared at low frequency elsewhere. Without HLA matching, higher CD4+ than CD8+ T-LGLL clonality could reflect small sample size.

The trim removed 1 base at V and 5 bases at J, leaving 4 bases unmatched. The CDR3 is 14 amino acids. Germline CDR1 reads SGHTA; CDR2 reads FQGTGA. The sample comprised CD4+ T cells from blood buffy coats. The chain employs TRBV7-3 and TRBJ1-1, with 7 bases lining up with TRBD1. The TCR comes from a human donor in good health. CDR3 DNA: TGTGCCAGCAGCTTAAACAGGGGTGGAACTGAAGCTTTCTTT. Translated, it gives CASSLNRGGTEAFF.